A single T cell receptor beta chain is shown here with its context. The antigen remains undetermined. The junction departs from germline at one end; a sequencing error may be responsible. The sample is drawn from a study of cytomegalovirus exposure and HLA in healthy donors. General study results and limits: When analyzed later, a missense DCLRE1C variant was found to be linked to TCR beta V- and J-gene trimming.

Germline V CDR1 and CDR2: SGHTA, FQGNSA. The CDR3 loop spans 15 amino acids. PCR involved 60 Vbeta and 13 Jbeta primers. Sequencing used immunoSEQ multiplex PCR; TCRdb keeps in-frame clones, though not all of them. This table holds under 35,000 clones, 35% to 55% found once. This TCR was sampled from a woman in her forties or fifties in good health and CMV-seronegative. What was sequenced was PBMCs. V and J are TRBV7-2 and TRBJ2-3, with 14 bases that match TRBD2. The CDR3 reads CDSSRLAGGADTQYF. CDR3 DNA sequence: TGTGACAGCAGTCGACTAGCGGGGGGGGCAGATACGCAGTATTTT.